The clone carrying this TCR beta chain was picked up a small number of times. This entry is derived from a study of blood T cell repertoires in COVID-19. Study context: Acute and convalescent COVID-19 specimens originated in the United States, Italy and Spain.

Per the original methods: Amplified reference gene primers provided the basis for estimating nucleated cell counts. The table came from immunoSEQ multiplex PCR; TCRdb's copy has only in-frame clones and leaves some out. The V and J calls and clone size come from that table; D and trimming were worked out from the DNA. The repertoire holds about 300,000 clones, with 85% as singletons. The CDR3 extends over 15 amino acids. Between the trimmed V and J ends, which lost 0 bases and 2 bases, there was a span of 8 bases. The germline gives CDR1 LGHNA, CDR2 YSLEER. Living in 24 US areas, the participants were between 18 and 89 years of age. Exposed enrollees encountered a COVID-19 case at some point within 2 weeks before study entry.

The TCR comes from a woman between 25 and 40 years old who had been exposed to COVID-19. V and J are TRBV4-3 and TRBJ1-3; D gene uncertain. Sequenced input: PBMCs or T cells enriched from blood (not recorded which). CDR3 region: CASSQEREAGNTIYF. CDR3 in DNA: TGCGCCAGCAGCCAAGAAAGGGAGGCTGGAAACACCATATATTTT.